The source of this TCR beta chain is a study of somatic mutations in cytotoxic T cells in rheumatoid arthritis. Study-level results: Significant differences in CD8+ T-cell clonality were not found between rheumatoid arthritis patients and healthy controls (age-matched).

About this clone: Its specificity is not known.

Using immunoSEQ multiplex PCR, the repertoire was profiled, and TCRdb retains in-frame clones only, with some absent. This sample has about 18,000 clones, with approximately 82% found just once. The germline gives CDR1 SNHLY, CDR2 FYNNEI. The CDR3 has 15 residues. With 7 bases removed from V and 0 bases from J, the gap between germline ends came to 16 bases. Flow cytometry served to check the purity of CD4+ and CD8+ cells, which were isolated by positive magnetic bead selection. This chain joins TRBV2 and TRBJ2-7; possible D gene TRBD2, 5 bases. This receptor was obtained from an adult with rheumatoid arthritis. The sample consisted of CD8+ T cells sorted from blood. The CDR3 bases are TGTGCCAGCAAACCCCAGCCGGGGAACTCCTACGAGCAGTACTTC. Amino acid sequence: CASKPQPGNSYEQYF.